Each of the 14 T cell receptor beta chains below was sequenced from the same sample in a study of PD-1 blockade in classical Hodgkin lymphoma. Generated by immunoSEQ multiplex PCR, the TCRdb table keeps only in-frame clones and is missing some. The table has fewer than 25,000 clones, 85% to 95% seen once. The time point here: newly diagnosed, previously untreated cHL patient sample. Magnetic negative selection of thawed PBMCs was the method by which CD4+ T cells were purified. Sequencing used CD4+ T cells from blood. The source of these receptors is a human donor with classical Hodgkin lymphoma.

The table lists this clone with a count of one. The chain has TRBV5-1 and TRBJ2-3; 12 bases fit TRBD1. The CDR3 contains 16 residues. The trim removed 2 bases at V and 4 bases at J, leaving 5 bases unmatched. The germline gives CDR1 SGHRS, CDR2 YFSETQ. CDR3 DNA sequence: TGCGCCAGCAGCTTTTCGGGACAGGGGGCGGCAGATACGCAGTATTTT. The encoded protein is CASSFSGQGAADTQYF.

V gene TRBV6-5 combines with J gene TRBJ2-3; TRBD2 matches 9 bases. CDR1 and CDR2 from the germline V gene are MNHEY and SVGAGI. The CDR3 spans 14 residues. The ends lost 7 bases at V and 0 bases at J; junction bases unmatched: 2. The CDR3 DNA reads TGTGCCAGCAATCTAGCGGGGAGCACAGATACGCAGTATTTT. This codes for CASNLAGSTDTQYF.

The chain is built from TRBV5-1 and TRBJ2-5, with a weak D call TRBD2 (5 bases). The CDR3 length is 15 residues. The V end was cut by 4 bases, the J end by 5 bases, with 18 bases between. Germline V CDR1 and CDR2: SGHRS, YFSETQ. The chain's CDR3 is CASSLGDSLTETQYF. Written as DNA, the CDR3 is TGCGCCAGCAGCCTGGGAGACTCCCTGACCGAGACCCAGTACTTC.

The chain combines TRBV7-9 with TRBJ2-7, with D uncertain. Trimming stripped 1 base from V and 4 bases from J, with 8 bases between. The CDR3 has 13 amino acids. The germline gives CDR1 SEHNR, CDR2 FQNEAQ (reference sequence). The CDR3 is CASSLVGLYEQYF. CDR3 nucleotides: TGTGCCAGCAGCTTAGTTGGTCTTTACGAGCAGTACTTC.

The chain recombines TRBV4-1 with TRBJ2-1; 12 bases align to TRBD2. V dropped 2 bases and J dropped 0; count of bases not matched to a gene: 5. From germline, CDR1 is MGHRA and CDR2 YSYEKL. The CDR3 covers 18 residues. CDR3 protein: CASSQRLAGGFSYNEQFF. The CDR3 DNA reads as TGCGCCAGCAGCCAAAGGCTAGCGGGAGGGTTCTCCTACAATGAGCAGTTCTTC.

The rearrangement joins TRBV29-1 to TRBJ2-1; 9 bases are shared with TRBD1. The CDR3 has 16 amino acids. Germline CDR1 SQVTM, CDR2 ANQGSEA. The trim removed 7 bases at V and 0 bases at J, leaving 10 bases unmatched. This CDR3 is CSATSGQGSSYNEQFF. The CDR3 DNA follows: TGCAGCGCGACTTCGGGACAGGGAAGCTCCTACAATGAGCAGTTCTTC.

The chain joins TRBV5-5 to TRBJ1-2; D is uncertain. V was clipped by 3 bases and J by 6 bases, with 9 bases between them. Looked up from germline, CDR1 is SGHKS and CDR2 is YYEKEE (reference sequence). This CDR3 comprises 12 residues. The CDR3 nucleotides are TGTGCCAGCAGCTCCTGGGTGGATGGCTACACCTTC. Its protein product is CASSSWVDGYTF.

This chain uses TRBV29-1 with TRBJ2-4; TRBD2 is a possible D gene (5 bases). The germline gives CDR1 SQVTM, CDR2 ANQGSEA. The CDR3 contains 14 residues. Trimming left V 4 bases short and J 6 bases short, with 16 bases between. Here the CDR3 DNA reads TGCAGCGTTGGAAGAACGGGGAGACCAAACATTCAGTACTTC. Residues: CSVGRTGRPNIQYF.

The DNA for the CDR3 is TGCGCCAGCAGCCCCTACCAAGAGACCCAGTACTTC. Amino acids: CASSPYQETQYF. The rearrangement joins TRBV5-1 to TRBJ2-5, with unresolved D. Trimming removed 4 bases at V and 0 bases at J, with 4 bases between. The CDR3 covers 12 residues. Germline CDR1 is SGHRS and CDR2 is YFSETQ.

The V call is TRBV19, the J call TRBJ1-1; TRBD1 aligns across 8 bases. The CDR3 covers 15 residues. CDR1 and CDR2 from the germline V gene are LNHDA and SQIVND (reference sequence). Trimming took 9 bases from V and 1 from J; bases not matched to a gene: 10. In nucleotides, the CDR3 is TGTGCCAGCTTCACCCCAGGGGGCACGAACACTGAAGCTTTCTTT. Translating it yields CASFTPGGTNTEAFF.

The gene calls are TRBV2 and TRBJ2-1; D possibly corresponds to TRBD1 (6 bases). In germline, CDR1 is SNHLY, CDR2 FYNNEI. Trimming removed 6 bases from V and 0 bases from J, with 9 bases in between. The CDR3 loop spans 14 amino acids. The CDR3 here is CASSRDNSYNEQFF. CDR3 DNA sequence: TGTGCCAGCAGCAGGGACAACTCCTACAATGAGCAGTTCTTC.

The chain combines TRBV4-2 with TRBJ2-2; D is uncertain. The V gene lost 0 bases and the J gene lost 7 bases, with 9 bases spanning the gap. Looked up from germline, CDR1 is LGHNA and CDR2 is YNFKEQ. CDR3 length: 14 amino acids. The CDR3 DNA follows: TGTGCCAGCAGCCAAGATTTCCCCCTCGGGGAGCTGTTTTTT. It encodes CASSQDFPLGELFF.

This clone was found once. V usage is TRBV5-8 and J usage is TRBJ1-5; the match to TRBD1 covers 7 bases. The CDR3 length is 15 residues. J gave up 0 bases and V 4 bases, and 4 bases lay outside the gene matches. Germline lookup yields CDR1 SGHTS and CDR2 YDEGEE. The CDR3: CASSLRGSSNQPQHF. CDR3 nucleotides: TGTGCCAGCAGCCTCAGGGGGAGTAGCAATCAGCCCCAGCATTTT.

The genes are TRBV2 and TRBJ1-1; D is ambiguous. Germline V gene lookup returns CDR1 SNHLY and CDR2 FYNNEI. CDR3 length: 13 residues. The ends were cut back, 7 bases at V and 0 bases at J, with 9 bases in the middle. Here the CDR3 DNA reads TGTGCCAGCATTGGGCAGTTGAACACTGAAGCTTTCTTT. Residues: CASIGQLNTEAFF.